These T cell receptor beta chains were read from a single sample in a study of blood T cells in healthy people across ages. TCRdb reanalysed the 5' RACE reads using MiXCR and keeps one entry per CDR3 protein. This table has roughly 900,000 distinct CDR3 sequences, about 30% appearing once. Sequences were obtained from blood. The receptors derive from a woman older than 75 in good health. Each CDR3 is given with its conserved first and last residue. The order of the fields is J gene, clone size, D gene, V gene, CDR3 protein, CDR3 DNA. D genes are given only for firm matches. Expanded clones get a size class; other rows say once, few or many, or leave the size out.

J: TRBJ2-7; size: many; D: .; V: TRBV4-1; CDR3: CASSQGPAYEQYF; DNA: TGCGCCAGCTCTCAGGGACCAGCCTACGAGCAGTACTTC
J: TRBJ2-2; size: .; D: .; V: TRBV9; CDR3: CAGSVQRSTGELFF; DNA: TGTGCCGGCAGCGTACAGAGAAGCACCGGGGAGCTGTTTTTT
J: TRBJ1-2; size: few; D: .; V: TRBV28; CDR3: CASSLPPHGYTF; DNA: TGTGCCAGCAGTCTACCCCCACATGGCTACACCTTC
J: TRBJ2-7; size: .; D: .; V: TRBV4-3; CDR3: CASSQDSASSYEQYF; DNA: TGCGCCAGCAGCCAAGATTCCGCTAGCTCCTACGAGCAGTACTTC
J: TRBJ1-1; size: .; D: .; V: TRBV3-1; CDR3: CASRRDGQLNTEAFF; DNA: TGTGCCAGCAGGCGCGATGGACAGTTAAACACTGAAGCTTTCTTT
J: TRBJ2-3; size: .; D: .; V: TRBV10-2; CDR3: CASSEERAWVADTQYF; DNA: TGCGCCAGCAGTGAGGAGCGGGCGTGGGTCGCAGATACGCAGTATTTT
J: TRBJ1-1; size: .; D: TRBD1; V: TRBV20-1; CDR3: CSATGGVTEAFF; DNA: TGCAGTGCAACAGGGGGCGTTACTGAAGCTTTCTTT
J: TRBJ2-3; size: few; D: .; V: TRBV9; CDR3: CASSVEPRGADTQYF; DNA: TGTGCCAGCAGCGTAGAACCTCGAGGGGCAGATACGCAGTATTTT
J: TRBJ2-2; size: .; D: .; V: TRBV7-2; CDR3: CASGSSTNTGELFF; DNA: TGTGCTAGTGGGAGCAGCACGAACACCGGGGAGCTGTTTTTT
J: TRBJ2-3; size: many; D: .; V: TRBV7-2; CDR3: CASRFGAADTQYF; DNA: TGTGCCAGCAGGTTCGGGGCGGCAGATACGCAGTATTTT
J: TRBJ2-5; size: many; D: .; V: TRBV20-1; CDR3: CSARDLIFGDETQYF; DNA: TGCAGTGCTAGAGATCTGATTTTCGGGGATGAGACCCAGTACTTC
J: TRBJ2-1; size: .; D: .; V: TRBV7-9; CDR3: CASSPRIEVYNEQFF; DNA: TGTGCCAGCAGCCCGCGAATCGAAGTCTACAATGAGCAGTTCTTC
J: TRBJ2-3; size: .; D: TRBD2; V: TRBV29-1; CDR3: CSARTSGTDTQYF; DNA: TGCAGCGCCCGGACTAGCGGCACAGATACGCAGTATTTT
J: TRBJ2-7; size: .; D: TRBD1; V: TRBV5-4; CDR3: CASSWRDRGREQYF; DNA: TGTGCCAGCAGCTGGAGGGACAGGGGGCGCGAGCAGTACTTC
J: TRBJ1-1; size: few; D: TRBD1; V: TRBV7-2; CDR3: CASSLGGTGNTEAFF; DNA: TGTGCCAGCAGCTTAGGGGGGACAGGGAACACTGAAGCTTTCTTT
J: TRBJ2-3; size: .; D: .; V: TRBV7-9; CDR3: CASSSYRERTDTQYF; DNA: TGTGCCAGCAGCTCCTACAGGGAGCGCACAGATACGCAGTATTTT
J: TRBJ2-3; size: .; D: .; V: TRBV12-3/TRBV12-4; CDR3: CASSLRGGSTDAQYF; DNA: TGTGCCAGCAGTTTACGCGGAGGTAGCACAGATGCGCAGTATTTT
J: TRBJ1-5; size: many; D: TRBD1; V: TRBV6-5; CDR3: CASSTRTGVSGQPQHF; DNA: TGTGCCAGCAGTACTCGGACAGGGGTTTCTGGTCAGCCCCAGCATTTT
J: TRBJ2-5; size: many; D: TRBD1; V: TRBV5-1; CDR3: CASSLGQGGETQYF; DNA: TGTGCCAGCAGTTTAGGACAGGGGGGTGAGACCCAGTACTTC
J: TRBJ1-5; size: few; D: TRBD1; V: TRBV28; CDR3: CASSSQGGWNQPQHF; DNA: TGTGCCAGCAGTTCACAGGGGGGGTGGAATCAGCCCCAGCATTTT
J: TRBJ2-2; size: .; D: TRBD2; V: TRBV20-1; CDR3: CSVPLTSGERFF; DNA: TGCAGTGTTCCGTTAACGAGCGGGGAGCGGTTTTTT
J: TRBJ2-3; size: .; D: .; V: TRBV12-5; CDR3: CASGFFTGDLTDTQYF; DNA: TGTGCTAGTGGTTTCTTCACAGGAGACCTCACAGATACGCAGTATTTT
J: TRBJ2-5; size: .; D: .; V: TRBV12-3/TRBV12-4; CDR3: CAGSFVQSQETQYF; DNA: TGTGCCGGCAGTTTTGTACAGAGCCAAGAGACCCAGTACTTC
J: TRBJ1-3; size: few; D: .; V: TRBV5-1; CDR3: CASSFTTGSGNTIYF; DNA: TGCGCCAGCAGCTTTACTACAGGTTCGGGAAACACCATATATTTT
J: TRBJ1-5; size: .; D: .; V: TRBV10-3; CDR3: CAISLRADQPQHF; DNA: TGTGCCATCAGTCTCAGGGCAGATCAGCCCCAGCATTTT
J: TRBJ2-7; size: .; D: TRBD1; V: TRBV12-3/TRBV12-4; CDR3: CASSFVQGARYEQYF; DNA: TGTGCCAGCAGTTTCGTACAGGGGGCCCGGTACGAGCAGTACTTC
J: TRBJ2-7; size: .; D: TRBD1; V: TRBV15; CDR3: CATSRDRGISYEQYF; DNA: TGTGCCACCAGCAGAGACAGGGGGATATCCTACGAGCAGTACTTC
J: TRBJ2-3; size: .; D: TRBD2; V: TRBV15; CDR3: CATSRISGVEQDTRYF; DNA: TGTGCCACCAGCAGGATTAGCGGGGTCGAGCAAGATACGCGGTATTTT
J: TRBJ2-7; size: .; D: .; V: TRBV7-6; CDR3: CASSLRGESEQYF; DNA: TGTGCCAGCAGCTTAAGGGGAGAGAGCGAGCAGTACTTC
J: TRBJ1-2; size: many; D: .; V: TRBV3-1; CDR3: CASSQVKSYGYTF; DNA: TGTGCCAGCAGCCAAGTGAAGTCCTATGGCTACACCTTC
J: TRBJ1-2; size: .; D: .; V: TRBV11-2; CDR3: CASSLVWQGGGYTF; DNA: TGTGCCAGCAGCTTAGTATGGCAGGGCGGAGGCTACACCTTC
J: TRBJ2-2; size: .; D: TRBD1; V: TRBV5-6; CDR3: CASSMDRGKTGELFF; DNA: TGTGCCAGCAGCATGGACAGGGGGAAAACCGGGGAGCTGTTTTTT
J: TRBJ1-2; size: few; D: TRBD1; V: TRBV3-1; CDR3: CASSPQGAKTNYGYTF; DNA: TGTGCCAGCAGCCCCCAGGGGGCCAAGACTAACTATGGCTACACCTTC
J: TRBJ2-1; size: many; D: TRBD2; V: TRBV20-1; CDR3: CSARLAGGQSEQFF; DNA: TGCAGTGCCAGACTAGCGGGGGGGCAAAGTGAGCAGTTCTTC
J: TRBJ2-3; size: many; D: TRBD2; V: TRBV4-3; CDR3: CASSQALGTRTDTQYF; DNA: TGCGCCAGCAGCCAAGCCCTAGGGACTAGAACAGATACGCAGTATTTT
J: TRBJ1-1; size: .; D: .; V: TRBV12-3/TRBV12-4; CDR3: CASTHGPPRLTEAFF; DNA: TGTGCCAGCACCCACGGCCCACCGAGGTTGACTGAAGCTTTCTTT
J: TRBJ1-2; size: many; D: .; V: TRBV12-3/TRBV12-4; CDR3: CASTDQENYGYTF; DNA: TGTGCCAGCACGGATCAGGAGAACTATGGCTACACCTTC
J: TRBJ2-1; size: many; D: .; V: TRBV4-2; CDR3: CASSTGDYNEQFF; DNA: TGTGCCAGCAGCACCGGGGACTACAATGAGCAGTTCTTC
J: TRBJ1-6; size: .; D: .; V: TRBV28; CDR3: CASKPQTSGSPLHF; DNA: TGTGCCAGCAAACCACAAACAAGTGGTTCACCCCTCCACTTT
J: TRBJ2-1; size: .; D: .; V: TRBV7-3; CDR3: CASSPTRGTRLGNEQFF; DNA: TGTGCCAGCAGCCCAACGCGCGGGACAAGACTCGGCAATGAGCAGTTCTTC
J: TRBJ1-5; size: few; D: .; V: TRBV15; CDR3: CATSRVSDTGFPPQHF; DNA: TGTGCCACCAGCAGAGTTTCGGACACCGGTTTTCCGCCCCAGCATTTT
J: TRBJ2-5; size: .; D: .; V: TRBV6-5; CDR3: CASSYIAGDETQYF; DNA: TGTGCCAGCAGTTACATAGCAGGGGATGAGACCCAGTACTTC
J: TRBJ1-2; size: many; D: TRBD1; V: TRBV2; CDR3: CASRPEQGANYGYTF; DNA: TGTGCCAGCAGGCCGGAACAGGGGGCTAACTATGGCTACACCTTC
J: TRBJ1-6; size: .; D: TRBD1; V: TRBV6-2/TRBV6-3; CDR3: CASNPTGWNSPLHF; DNA: TGTGCCAGCAATCCGACAGGGTGGAATTCACCCCTCCACTTT
J: TRBJ2-3; size: .; D: .; V: TRBV5-4; CDR3: CASRRWDGPTDTQYF; DNA: TGTGCCAGCAGACGCTGGGACGGGCCCACAGATACGCAGTATTTT
J: TRBJ2-5; size: many; D: .; V: TRBV7-9; CDR3: CASSLEGNFQETQYF; DNA: TGTGCCAGCAGCTTAGAAGGGAATTTCCAAGAGACCCAGTACTTC
J: TRBJ2-4; size: many; D: .; V: TRBV14; CDR3: CASSQPMGGRLAKNIQYF; DNA: TGTGCCAGCAGCCAACCCATGGGGGGGCGACTAGCCAAAAACATTCAGTACTTC
J: TRBJ1-5; size: many; D: .; V: TRBV21-1; CDR3: CASNLVGQPQHF; DNA: TGTGCCAGCAATTTAGTAGGGCAGCCCCAGCATTTT
J: TRBJ2-3; size: many; D: .; V: TRBV10-3; CDR3: CAISVAGWTDTQYF; DNA: TGTGCCATCAGTGTGGCAGGCTGGACAGATACGCAGTATTTT
J: TRBJ1-5; size: .; D: TRBD1; V: TRBV7-9; CDR3: CASSLAAGGQPQHF; DNA: TGTGCCAGCAGCTTAGCAGCAGGGGGCCAGCCCCAGCATTTT
J: TRBJ2-3; size: many; D: TRBD2; V: TRBV15; CDR3: CATSDRGGPRDTQYF; DNA: TGTGCCACCAGCGATCGGGGGGGTCCGCGTGATACGCAGTATTTT
J: TRBJ2-3; size: .; D: .; V: TRBV20-1; CDR3: CSASLGQHSTDTQYF; DNA: TGCAGTGCCTCGCTGGGGCAACATAGCACAGATACGCAGTATTTT
J: TRBJ2-7; size: many; D: TRBD1; V: TRBV20-1; CDR3: CSAREWDRGGSYEQYF; DNA: TGCAGTGCTAGAGAATGGGACAGGGGTGGCTCCTACGAGCAGTACTTC
J: TRBJ2-5; size: many; D: TRBD2; V: TRBV3-1; CDR3: CASSQGGGVRQETQYF; DNA: TGTGCCAGCAGCCAAGGGGGAGGGGTCAGACAAGAGACCCAGTACTTC
J: TRBJ1-2; size: many; D: .; V: TRBV5-5; CDR3: CASTSRRDTNYGYTF; DNA: TGTGCCAGCACCTCAAGGAGAGACACCAACTATGGCTACACCTTC
J: TRBJ1-2; size: .; D: TRBD1; V: TRBV6-1; CDR3: CASSRRGQGGPYNYGYTF; DNA: TGTGCCAGCAGCCGACGTGGACAGGGTGGTCCTTACAACTATGGCTACACCTTC
J: TRBJ2-2; size: few; D: .; V: TRBV20-1; CDR3: CSASLGSYTGELFF; DNA: TGCAGTGCTAGTCTAGGGTCCTACACCGGGGAGCTGTTTTTT